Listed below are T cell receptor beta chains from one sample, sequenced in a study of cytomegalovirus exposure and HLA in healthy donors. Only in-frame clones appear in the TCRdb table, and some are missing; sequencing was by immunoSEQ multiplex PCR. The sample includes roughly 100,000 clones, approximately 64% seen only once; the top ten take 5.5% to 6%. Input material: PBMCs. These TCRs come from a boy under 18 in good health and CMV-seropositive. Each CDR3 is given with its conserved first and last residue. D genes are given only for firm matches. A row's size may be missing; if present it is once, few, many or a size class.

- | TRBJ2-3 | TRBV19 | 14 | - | CASSPNLSTDTQYF | TGTGCCAGTTCTCCTAATCTTAGCACAGATACGCAGTATTTT
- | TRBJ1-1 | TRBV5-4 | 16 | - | CASSLDSRGADTEAFF | TGTGCCAGCAGCTTGGATTCACGGGGGGCAGACACTGAAGCTTTCTTT
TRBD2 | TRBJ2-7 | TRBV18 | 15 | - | CASSIAGANSYEQYF | TGTGCCAGCTCCATAGCGGGAGCAAACTCCTACGAGCAGTACTTC
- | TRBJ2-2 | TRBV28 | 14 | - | CASIPISRAGELFF | TGTGCCAGCATTCCTATTAGCAGGGCCGGGGAGCTGTTTTTT
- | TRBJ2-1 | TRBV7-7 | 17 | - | CASSLEVGSGAYNEQFF | TGTGCCAGCAGCTTAGAGGTTGGTAGCGGAGCCTACAATGAGCAGTTCTTC
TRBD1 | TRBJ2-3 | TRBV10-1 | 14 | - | CASSEGPGGDTQYF | TGCGCCAGCAGTGAGGGTCCAGGGGGAGATACGCAGTATTTT
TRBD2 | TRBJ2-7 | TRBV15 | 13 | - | CATRASGSGEQYF | TGTGCCACCCGGGCTAGCGGGAGTGGTGAGCAGTACTTC
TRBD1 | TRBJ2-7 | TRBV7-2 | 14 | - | CASSFRQGSNEQYF | TGTGCCAGCAGCTTCAGACAGGGCTCCAACGAGCAGTACTTC
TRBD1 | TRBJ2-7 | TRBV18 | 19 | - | CASSPRRDLVARQGSEQYF | TGTGCCAGCTCACCGCGCCGGGACCTCGTGGCGAGACAGGGAAGCGAGCAGTACTTC
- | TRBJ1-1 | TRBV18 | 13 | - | CASSATRNTEAFF | TGTGCCAGCTCAGCGACAAGGAACACTGAAGCTTTCTTT
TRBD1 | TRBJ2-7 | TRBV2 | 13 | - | CASNRDRTYEQYF | TGTGCCAGCAACCGGGACAGAACCTACGAGCAGTACTTC
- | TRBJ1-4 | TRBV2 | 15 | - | CASSWWRRTNEKLFF | TGTGCCAGCAGTTGGTGGAGGAGAACTAATGAAAAACTGTTTTTT
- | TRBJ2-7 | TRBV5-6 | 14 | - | CASSSGDSPSEQYF | TGTGCCAGCAGCTCGGGGGACAGCCCTAGCGAGCAGTACTTC
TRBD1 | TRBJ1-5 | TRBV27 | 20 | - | CASRKIPGQGAPSHNQPQHF | TGTGCCAGCAGAAAAATACCGGGACAGGGGGCTCCTTCTCACAATCAGCCCCAGCATTTT
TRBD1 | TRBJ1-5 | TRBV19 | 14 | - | CASRRQGWNQPQHF | TGTGCCAGTAGGAGACAGGGGTGGAATCAGCCCCAGCATTTT
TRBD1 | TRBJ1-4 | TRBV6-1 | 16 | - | CASSEGTGRGHEKLFF | TGTGCCAGCAGTGAAGGGACAGGGAGGGGGCATGAAAAACTGTTTTTT
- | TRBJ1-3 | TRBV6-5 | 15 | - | CASSYLQGSGNTIYF | TGTGCCAGCAGTTACCTTCAGGGGTCTGGAAACACCATATATTTT
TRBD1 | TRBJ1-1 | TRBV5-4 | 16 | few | CASSLPGQGVNTEAFF | TGTGCCAGCAGCCTCCCGGGACAGGGTGTGAACACTGAAGCTTTCTTT
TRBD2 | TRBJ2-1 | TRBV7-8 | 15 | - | CASSGYSGRVNEQFF | TGTGCCAGCAGTGGCTATAGCGGGAGGGTCAATGAGCAGTTCTTC
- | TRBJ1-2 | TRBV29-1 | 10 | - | CSVDPDGYTF | TGCAGCGTTGATCCAGATGGCTACACCTTC
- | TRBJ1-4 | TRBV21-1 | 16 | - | CASSKEGQGVCEKLFF | TGTGCCAGCAGCAAAGAAGGGCAGGGGGTTTGTGAAAAACTGTTTTTT
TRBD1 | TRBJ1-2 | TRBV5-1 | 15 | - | CASSLVQGGAEGYTF | TGCGCCAGCAGCTTGGTGCAGGGGGGAGCGGAAGGCTACACCTTC
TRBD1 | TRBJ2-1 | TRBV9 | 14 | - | CASSPRGRPEGQFF | TGTGCCAGCAGCCCCAGGGGGCGCCCGGAAGGGCAGTTCTTC
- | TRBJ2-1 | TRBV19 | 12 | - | CASSAAVDSRFF | TGTGCCAGTAGTGCCGCGGTGGACAGTCGGTTCTTC
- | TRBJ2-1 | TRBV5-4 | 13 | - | CASSLDLREEQFF | TGTGCCAGCAGCTTGGATTTGAGGGAAGAGCAGTTCTTC
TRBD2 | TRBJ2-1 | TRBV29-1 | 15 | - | CSVEVPQRGYNEQFF | TGCAGCGTTGAAGTACCCCAGCGGGGGTACAATGAGCAGTTCTTC
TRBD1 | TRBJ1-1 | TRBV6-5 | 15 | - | CASSKDRARGTEAFF | TGTGCCAGCAGCAAGGACAGGGCCAGAGGCACTGAAGCTTTCTTT
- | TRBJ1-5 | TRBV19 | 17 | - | CASQPGHADITIQPQHF | TGTGCCAGCCAACCGGGACACGCGGATATAACTATTCAGCCCCAGCATTTT
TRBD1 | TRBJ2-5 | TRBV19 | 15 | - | CASSIHRGRDETQYF | TGTGCCAGTAGTATTCACAGGGGGCGAGACGAGACCCAGTACTTC
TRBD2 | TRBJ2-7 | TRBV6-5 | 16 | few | CASSYSIGRGKYEQYF | TGTGCCAGCAGTTACTCGATCGGGAGGGGAAAGTACGAGCAGTACTTC
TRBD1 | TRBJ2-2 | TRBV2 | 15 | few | CASQETGGPTGELFF | TGTGCCAGCCAGGAGACAGGGGGCCCCACCGGGGAGCTGTTTTTT
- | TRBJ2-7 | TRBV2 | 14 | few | CASSGGSQSYEQYF | TGTGCCAGCAGTGGGGGCAGCCAATCCTACGAGCAGTACTTC
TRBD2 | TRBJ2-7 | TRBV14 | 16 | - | CASSQDLLADSYEQYF | TGTGCCAGCAGCCAAGATTTACTAGCGGACTCCTACGAGCAGTACTTC
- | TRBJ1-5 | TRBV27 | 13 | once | CASSLSVDQPQHF | TGTGCCAGCAGTTTGTCGGTGGATCAGCCCCAGCATTTT
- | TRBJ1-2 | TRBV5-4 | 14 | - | CASSVGLANYGYTF | TGTGCCAGCAGCGTGGGCCTAGCTAACTATGGCTACACCTTC
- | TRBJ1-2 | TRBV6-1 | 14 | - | CASSEVGGAKPYPF | TGTGCCAGCAGTGAAGTAGGGGGAGCAAAACCTTACCCCTTC
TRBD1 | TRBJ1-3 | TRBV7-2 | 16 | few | CASSSTAGGEGNTIYF | TGTGCCAGCAGCTCGACCGCAGGGGGCGAGGGAAACACCATATATTTT
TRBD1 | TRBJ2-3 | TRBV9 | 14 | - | CASSADRGADTQYF | TGTGCCAGCAGCGCGGACAGGGGAGCAGATACGCAGTATTTT
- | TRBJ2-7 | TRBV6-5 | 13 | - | CATQGLYFSEQYF | TGTGCCACCCAGGGTTTGTACTTTAGCGAGCAGTACTTC
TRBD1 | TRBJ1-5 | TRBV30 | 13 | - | CAWTPDRGQPQHF | TGTGCCTGGACCCCAGACAGGGGTCAGCCCCAGCATTTT
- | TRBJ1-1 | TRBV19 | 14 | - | CASSIDRGQGEAFF | TGTGCCAGTAGTATAGATCGCGGTCAGGGGGAAGCTTTCTTT
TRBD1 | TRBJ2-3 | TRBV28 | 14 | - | CASTPSDRGDTQYF | TGTGCCAGCACCCCATCCGACAGGGGAGATACGCAGTATTTT
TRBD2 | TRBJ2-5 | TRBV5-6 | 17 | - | CASSYLRLAGAVETQYF | TGTGCCAGCAGCTATCTAAGACTAGCGGGAGCGGTAGAGACCCAGTACTTC
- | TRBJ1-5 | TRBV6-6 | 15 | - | CASSYSQYSNQPQHF | TGTGCCAGCAGTTACTCACAGTATAGCAATCAGCCCCAGCATTTT
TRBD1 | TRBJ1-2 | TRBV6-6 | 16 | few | CASSYSLLGQDYGYTF | TGTGCCAGCAGTTACTCTCTACTGGGACAGGACTATGGCTACACCTTC
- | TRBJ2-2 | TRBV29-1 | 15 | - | CSAQQVRGPTGELFF | TGCAGCGCCCAACAGGTCAGGGGACCCACCGGGGAGCTGTTTTTT
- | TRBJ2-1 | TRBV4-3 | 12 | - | CASSQLGDEQFF | TGCGCCAGCAGCCAACTAGGCGATGAGCAGTTCTTC
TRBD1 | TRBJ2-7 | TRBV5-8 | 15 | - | CASSLWGQGAYEQYF | TGTGCCAGCAGCTTGTGGGGACAGGGGGCTTACGAGCAGTACTTC
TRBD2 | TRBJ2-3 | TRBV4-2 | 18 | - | CASSQEAPLAGRTDTQYF | TGTGCCAGCAGCCAAGAGGCGCCATTAGCGGGACGCACAGATACGCAGTATTTT
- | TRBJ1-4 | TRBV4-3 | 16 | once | CASSQADYGGNEKLFF | TGCGCCAGCAGCCAAGCCGACTACGGGGGGAATGAAAAACTGTTTTTT
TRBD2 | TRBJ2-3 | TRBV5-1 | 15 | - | CASSSSRGGQDTQYF | TGCGCCAGCAGCTCTTCTCGGGGGGGGCAGGATACGCAGTATTTT
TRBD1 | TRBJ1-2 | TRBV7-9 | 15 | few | CASSPLTGAGYGYTF | TGTGCCAGCAGCCCTCTAACAGGGGCGGGCTATGGCTACACCTTC